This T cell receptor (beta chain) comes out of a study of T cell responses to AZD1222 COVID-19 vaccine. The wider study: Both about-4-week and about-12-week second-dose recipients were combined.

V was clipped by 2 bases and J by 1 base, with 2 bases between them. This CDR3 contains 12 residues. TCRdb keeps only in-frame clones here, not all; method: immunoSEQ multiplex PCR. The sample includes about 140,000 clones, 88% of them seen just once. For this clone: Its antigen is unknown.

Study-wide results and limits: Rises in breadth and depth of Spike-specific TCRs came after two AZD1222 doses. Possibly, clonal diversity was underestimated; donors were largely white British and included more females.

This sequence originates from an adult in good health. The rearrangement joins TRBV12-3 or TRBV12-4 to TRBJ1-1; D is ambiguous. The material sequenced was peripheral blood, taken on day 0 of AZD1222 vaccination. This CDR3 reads CASSLRNTEAFF. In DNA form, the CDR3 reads TGTGCCAGCAGTTTACGGAACACTGAAGCTTTCTTT.